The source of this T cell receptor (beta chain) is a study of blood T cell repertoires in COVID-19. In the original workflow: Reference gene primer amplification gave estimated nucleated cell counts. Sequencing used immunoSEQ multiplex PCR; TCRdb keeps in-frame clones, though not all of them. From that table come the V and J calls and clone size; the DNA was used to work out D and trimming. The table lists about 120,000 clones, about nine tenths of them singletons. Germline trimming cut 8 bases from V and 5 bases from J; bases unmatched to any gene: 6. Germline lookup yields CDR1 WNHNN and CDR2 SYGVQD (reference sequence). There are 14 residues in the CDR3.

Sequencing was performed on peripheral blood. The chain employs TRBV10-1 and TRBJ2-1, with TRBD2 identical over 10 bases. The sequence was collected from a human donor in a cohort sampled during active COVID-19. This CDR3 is CASRKRGGDNEQFF. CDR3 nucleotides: TGCGCCAGCCGTAAGCGGGGGGGAGACAATGAGCAGTTCTTC.